This T cell receptor (beta chain) was captured in a study of blood T cell repertoires in COVID-19. Whole-study context: The United States, Italy and Spain supplied acute and convalescent COVID-19 samples. T cells, B-cell-depleted T cells, or PBMCs provided the cDNA or gDNA that served as material.

TCRdb's table, derived via immunoSEQ multiplex PCR, lists solely in-frame clones and lacks some. In the table there are 260,000 or so clones, 85% of which are singletons. The germline V gene encodes CDR1 SGHNT and CDR2 YYREEE (reference sequence). The CDR3 runs 15 residues. Trimming cost V 4 bases and J 14 bases; bases outside gene matches: 13. The study recruited people aged about 18 to 95 years across approximately 24 US areas. The receptor was derived from a woman aged 50 to 60 who had recovered from COVID-19. Sequencing was done on a sample of PBMCs or T cells enriched from blood (not recorded which). The chain has TRBV5-4 and TRBJ1-6; 9 nucleotides agree with TRBD1. The CDR3 loop is CASSPGTGNLLALHF. The CDR3 DNA sequence: TGTGCCAGCAGCCCAGGGACAGGGAACCTTTTGGCCCTCCACTTT.